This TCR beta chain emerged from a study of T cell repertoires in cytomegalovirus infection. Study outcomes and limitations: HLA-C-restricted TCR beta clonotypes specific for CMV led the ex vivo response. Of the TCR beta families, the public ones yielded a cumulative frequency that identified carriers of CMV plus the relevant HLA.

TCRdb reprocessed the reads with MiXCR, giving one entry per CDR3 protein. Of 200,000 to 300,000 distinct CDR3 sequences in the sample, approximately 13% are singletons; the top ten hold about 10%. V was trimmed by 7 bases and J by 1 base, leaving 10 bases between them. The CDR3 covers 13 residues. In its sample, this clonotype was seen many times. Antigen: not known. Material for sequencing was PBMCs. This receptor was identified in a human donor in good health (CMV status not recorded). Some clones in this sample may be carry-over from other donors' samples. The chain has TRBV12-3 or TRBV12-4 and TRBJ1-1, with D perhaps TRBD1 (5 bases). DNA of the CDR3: TGTGCCAGCAACTTTGGGGGGAACACTGAAGCTTTCTTT. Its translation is CASNFGGNTEAFF.